These T cell receptor beta chains were read from a single sample in a study of blood T cell repertoires in COVID-19. Assay used: immunoSEQ multiplex PCR; TCRdb lists only in-frame clones, some missing. The table shows 350,000 to 500,000 clones, with roughly 90% occurring only once. Sequenced: PBMCs or T cells enriched from blood (not recorded which). The receptor set was obtained from a young woman who had been exposed to COVID-19. Each CDR3 is given with its conserved first and last residue. D genes are given only for firm matches.

j_call | d_call | v_call | cdr3_nt | cdr3_aa
TRBJ2-3 | TRBD1 | TRBV4-3 | TGCGCCAGCAGCCAAGAGGGTACAGGGGAAGATACGCAGTATTTT | CASSQEGTGEDTQYF
TRBJ1-2 | - | TRBV12-3/TRBV12-4 | TGTGCCAGCAGTTTATCAGGGCTCTATGGCTACACCTTC | CASSLSGLYGYTF
TRBJ2-7 | TRBD1 | TRBV2 | TGTGCCAGCAGTATAATCGGGCAGGGGGCCGTAGGCTACGAGCAGTACTTC | CASSIIGQGAVGYEQYF
TRBJ2-7 | - | TRBV11-2 | TGTGCCAGCAGCTTAGTTTACGGCGAGCAGTACTTC | CASSLVYGEQYF
TRBJ2-1 | TRBD2 | TRBV7-9 | TGTGCCAGCACCGCCGGTGCGGGACTAGATGAGCAGTTCTTC | CASTAGAGLDEQFF
TRBJ1-2 | - | TRBV7-2 | TGTGCCAGCAGCTTAGTGGCTTCGGGGAATCAGGGGAACGGCTACACCTTC | CASSLVASGNQGNGYTF
TRBJ1-5 | - | TRBV25-1 | TGTGCCAGCAGTGAATCGGGGAGTTATAGCAATCAGCCCCAGCATTTT | CASSESGSYSNQPQHF
TRBJ1-2 | - | TRBV29-1 | TGCAGCGTTGTCGGCCTCACAGGGAAGGCAGGTGATGGCTACACCTTC | CSVVGLTGKAGDGYTF
TRBJ2-7 | TRBD1 | TRBV15 | TGTGCCACCAGCAGGCCGGGACAGGGATTAGAGCAGTACTTC | CATSRPGQGLEQYF
TRBJ2-1 | - | TRBV4-1 | TGCGCCAGCAGCCAGGCCCCAGTCCCGCAACCTGAGCAGTTCTTC | CASSQAPVPQPEQFF
TRBJ2-2 | - | TRBV9 | TGTGCCAGCAGCGTTTCGGGACAGAACACCGGGGAGCTGTTTTTT | CASSVSGQNTGELFF